A selection of T cell receptor beta chains follows, all from one sample in a study of beta chain features in type 1 diabetes. Libraries were prepared by immunoSEQ multiplex PCR; TCRdb keeps only in-frame clonotypes and omits some of them. Seen here are around 710,000 clones, around 11% observed once, and the top ten hold 0.095% to 0.15%. Sequencing was performed on naive CD4+ T cells from blood. These receptors were collected from a man younger than 40 with type 1 diabetes. Both conserved end residues are part of each CDR3. The D gene is left open where the match is weak. The size of a clone is reported for some rows only, either as once, few or many, or as a class for expanded clones.

J,size,V,D,CDR3,DNA
TRBJ1-1,few,TRBV10-3,.,CAISDPSRQMNTEAFF,TGTGCCATCAGTGATCCGTCGAGGCAGATGAACACTGAAGCTTTCTTT
TRBJ2-5,few,TRBV6-5,TRBD2,CASSYSSSGGLETQYF,TGTGCCAGCAGTTACTCGTCTAGCGGGGGACTAGAGACCCAGTACTTC
TRBJ2-5,.,TRBV4-2,TRBD1,CANSLTGTGVETQYF,TGTGCCAACAGCTTAACCGGGACAGGGGTAGAGACCCAGTACTTC
TRBJ1-5,.,TRBV5-6,TRBD1,CASSFYGTGFNQPQHF,TGTGCCAGCAGTTTTTATGGGACAGGCTTCAATCAGCCCCAGCATTTT
TRBJ2-7,.,TRBV11-3,TRBD1,CASSLGQGAYEQYF,TGTGCCAGCAGCTTAGGACAGGGCGCCTACGAGCAGTACTTC
TRBJ2-7,few,TRBV7-2,TRBD1,CASRGFSAGQGPYDEQYF,TGTGCCAGCCGCGGATTTTCGGCGGGACAGGGGCCCTACGACGAGCAGTACTTC
TRBJ2-1,.,TRBV10-3,.,CAISESTEQFF,TGTGCCATCAGTGAGTCGACTGAGCAGTTCTTC
TRBJ2-7,.,TRBV5-1,TRBD1,CASSLAGTAYEQYF,TGCGCCAGCAGCTTGGCCGGGACAGCCTACGAGCAGTACTTC
TRBJ2-2,few,TRBV14,.,CASSQGDANTGELFF,TGTGCCAGCAGCCAAGGGGACGCGAACACCGGGGAGCTGTTTTTT
TRBJ1-6,.,TRBV5-4,.,CASTTGGSNSPLHF,TGTGCCAGCACCACCGGGGGGAGCAATTCACCCCTCCACTTT
TRBJ1-3,.,TRBV5-1,.,CASSLNPRVSGNTIYF,TGCGCCAGCAGCTTGAACCCCCGGGTCTCTGGAAACACCATATATTTT
TRBJ2-7,.,TRBV6-5,.,CASWVTGLGEQYF,TGTGCCAGTTGGGTGACGGGTTTGGGGGAGCAGTACTTC
TRBJ2-7,few,TRBV9,.,CASSPRYEQYF,TGTGCCAGCAGCCCCCGGTACGAGCAGTACTTC
TRBJ2-3,few,TRBV6-5,TRBD2,CASSYSTGGGINTQYF,TGTGCCAGCAGTTACTCGACGGGCGGGGGGATTAATACGCAGTATTTT
TRBJ1-6,.,TRBV30,TRBD1,CASGPGTAYNSPLHF,TGTGCCTCGGGCCCTGGGACAGCCTATAATTCACCCCTCCACTTT
TRBJ1-3,.,TRBV28,TRBD1,CASSLDRIGNTIYF,TGTGCCAGCAGCTTGGACAGGATAGGAAACACCATATATTTT
TRBJ1-2,few,TRBV5-4,TRBD1,CASSMGQGDYGYTF,TGTGCCAGCAGCATGGGACAGGGTGACTATGGCTACACCTTC
TRBJ2-7,few,TRBV4-3,.,CASSQDSGRLYF,TGCGCCAGCAGCCAAGATTCAGGGCGCTTGTACTTC
TRBJ2-3,.,TRBV11-3,TRBD2,CASSQSGGTDTQYF,TGTGCCAGCAGCCAAAGCGGGGGCACAGATACGCAGTATTTT
TRBJ2-3,.,TRBV30,TRBD1,CAWGAGQGRADTQYF,TGTGCCTGGGGGGCGGGACAGGGGAGAGCAGATACGCAGTATTTT
TRBJ2-5,.,TRBV30,.,CAWNIRVMETQYF,TGTGCCTGGAATATACGGGTGATGGAGACCCAGTACTTC
TRBJ2-7,.,TRBV28,TRBD2,CASTAGGASYEQYF,TGTGCCAGCACTGCGGGGGGGGCCTCCTACGAGCAGTACTTC
TRBJ1-5,.,TRBV6-6,TRBD1,CASRATGGNQPQHF,TGTGCCAGCAGGGCGACAGGGGGCAATCAGCCCCAGCATTTT
TRBJ1-6,few,TRBV15,TRBD1,CATSRASPGARQGWGPLHF,TGTGCCACCAGCAGGGCCTCCCCGGGTGCACGACAGGGGTGGGGACCCCTCCACTTT
TRBJ1-4,.,TRBV9,.,CASSVAEGANEKLFF,TGTGCCAGCAGCGTAGCTGAGGGGGCTAATGAAAAACTGTTTTTT
TRBJ2-6,.,TRBV5-1,.,CASSFSSGANVLTF,TGCGCCAGCAGCTTCTCGTCCGGGGCCAACGTCCTGACTTTC
TRBJ2-2,few,TRBV5-1,TRBD1,CASSQDREAGELFF,TGCGCCAGCAGCCAAGACAGGGAAGCCGGGGAGCTGTTTTTT
TRBJ2-7,few,TRBV30,.,CAWTQGYEQYF,TGTGCCTGGACTCAGGGCTACGAGCAGTACTTC
TRBJ2-5,few,TRBV9,.,CASSDSQETQYF,TGTGCCAGCAGCGACTCTCAAGAGACCCAGTACTTC
TRBJ2-3,few,TRBV7-7,.,CASSPAGGFADTQYF,TGTGCTAGCAGCCCGGCTGGGGGCTTCGCAGATACGCAGTATTTT
TRBJ2-6,.,TRBV28,TRBD1,CASSPSTGAWVGGANVLTF,TGTGCCAGCAGTCCTTCGACAGGGGCCTGGGTTGGAGGGGCCAACGTCCTGACTTTC
TRBJ2-1,.,TRBV7-8,TRBD2,CASSLPPGLAGYNEQFF,TGTGCCAGCAGCCTGCCTCCGGGACTAGCGGGGTACAATGAGCAGTTCTTC
TRBJ2-6,.,TRBV4-3,.,CASSQEWDSGANVLTF,TGCGCCAGCAGCCAAGAGTGGGACTCTGGGGCCAACGTCCTGACTTTC
TRBJ2-3,.,TRBV2,TRBD2,CASSDGGFTTQYF,TGTGCCAGCAGCGACGGGGGGTTCACTACGCAGTATTTT
TRBJ2-5,few,TRBV7-2,.,CASSFPEQETQYF,TGTGCCAGCAGCTTTCCGGAGCAAGAGACCCAGTACTTC
TRBJ1-1,few,TRBV6-5,.,CASSYEGVTEAFF,TGTGCCAGCAGTTACGAGGGGGTCACTGAAGCTTTCTTT
TRBJ1-1,.,TRBV2,.,CASSRTFTEAFF,TGTGCCAGCAGTCGGACGTTTACCGAGGCTTTCTTT
TRBJ2-5,.,TRBV11-2,.,CASSLNGETQYF,TGTGCCAGCAGCTTAAACGGAGAGACCCAGTACTTC
TRBJ2-2,few,TRBV9,TRBD1,CASSETGANTGELFF,TGTGCCAGCAGCGAAACAGGGGCGAACACCGGGGAGCTGTTTTTT
TRBJ2-7,.,TRBV2,.,CASRQVYEQYF,TGTGCCAGCAGGCAAGTCTACGAGCAGTACTTC
TRBJ2-6,once,TRBV6-1,.,CASSAGTSGANVLTF,TGTGCCAGCAGTGCAGGGACTTCTGGGGCCAACGTCCTGACTTTC
TRBJ2-1,.,TRBV9,.,CASSKGGSGSSYNEQFF,TGTGCCAGCAGCAAAGGAGGGTCCGGGAGCTCCTACAATGAGCAGTTCTTC
TRBJ2-2,.,TRBV18,.,CASSPLQGNTGELFF,TGTGCCAGCTCACCACTACAGGGGAACACCGGGGAGCTGTTTTTT
TRBJ2-2,few,TRBV2,.,CASSADREVWSGELFF,TGTGCCAGCAGTGCCGACAGGGAGGTTTGGTCCGGGGAGCTGTTTTTT
TRBJ1-4,few,TRBV25-1,TRBD1,CASERQGRGTNEKLFF,TGTGCCAGCGAGAGACAGGGGCGCGGGACTAATGAAAAACTGTTTTTT
TRBJ1-4,.,TRBV7-9,.,CASLGATNEKLFF,TGTGCCAGCCTGGGAGCAACTAATGAAAAACTGTTTTTT
TRBJ1-2,few,TRBV28,TRBD1,CASSEGQNYGYTF,TGTGCCAGCAGTGAGGGACAGAACTATGGCTACACCTTC
TRBJ2-7,.,TRBV2,.,CASIGTDGTYEQYF,TGTGCCAGCATTGGTACCGACGGAACCTACGAGCAGTACTTC
TRBJ1-3,.,TRBV19,.,CASSPQASGNTIYF,TGTGCCAGTAGTCCCCAGGCATCTGGAAACACCATATATTTT
TRBJ1-2,.,TRBV29-1,.,CSVGTGNYGYTF,TGCAGCGTCGGGACGGGAAACTATGGCTACACCTTC
TRBJ2-3,.,TRBV5-1,.,CASSLEERTSTDTQYF,TGCGCCAGCAGCTTGGAAGAACGAACTAGCACAGATACGCAGTATTTT
TRBJ2-6,few,TRBV29-1,TRBD2,CSAAGGAHISGANVLTF,TGCAGCGCCGCGGGGGGAGCTCACATCTCTGGGGCCAACGTCCTGACTTTC
TRBJ2-6,.,TRBV11-2,.,CASSYFQVGSGANVLTF,TGTGCCAGCAGCTATTTTCAGGTTGGCTCTGGGGCCAACGTCCTGACTTTC
TRBJ1-2,.,TRBV2,.,CASRDNNYGYTF,TGTGCCAGCAGGGACAATAACTATGGCTACACCTTC
TRBJ1-4,.,TRBV30,.,CAWSVGGINEKLFF,TGTGCCTGGAGTGTAGGGGGTATCAATGAAAAACTGTTTTTT